This T cell receptor (beta chain) originates from a study of OX40 agonist ivuxolimab in advanced cancers. Sequencing was performed with immunoSEQ multiplex PCR; in TCRdb, only in-frame clones are kept and a portion is missing. The sample lists tens of thousands of clones; 92% were seen once. In germline, CDR1 is MGHDK, CDR2 SYGVNS. Between the trimmed V and J ends, which lost 7 bases and 4 bases, there was a span of 10 bases. The length of the CDR3 is 13 residues. The source material was CD4+ or CD8+ T cells sorted from blood, sampled in a trial of the OX40 agonist ivuxolimab. The V gene is TRBV25-1, the J gene TRBJ2-2, with D uncertain. This clonotype was obtained from an adult with an advanced solid tumor such as melanoma, head and neck, liver or kidney cancer. The CDR3 nucleotides are TGTGCCAGCAAGTACGGGTTCACCGGGGAGCTGTTTTTT. Its translation: CASKYGFTGELFF.